This passage covers 23 T cell receptor beta chains from one sample sequenced in a study of blood T cell repertoires in COVID-19. Some clones are missing from TCRdb's copy, which holds only in-frame ones; the method was immunoSEQ multiplex PCR. Counted here are some 230,000 clones, approximately 83% occurring once; the ten biggest clones make up about 2.3%. Sequencing used peripheral blood. Source of these receptors: a woman aged 60 to 75 with acute or convalescent COVID-19.

V is TRBV6-6 and J is TRBJ1-1; D unclear. This CDR3 comprises 11 residues. V shed 5 bases and J shed 8 bases, with 9 bases lying between them. The germline CDR1 and CDR2 sequences are MNHNY and SVGAGI (reference sequence). The CDR3: CASSPPGEAFF. The CDR3 DNA follows: TGTGCCAGCAGTCCCCCCGGGGAAGCTTTCTTT.

V is TRBV10-3 and J is TRBJ2-2; TRBD2 aligns across 8 bases. The junction had 10 bases not matched to a gene; V was cut back by 4 bases and J by 0 bases. Germline CDR1 and CDR2: ENHRY and SYGVKD. There are 18 residues in the CDR3. CDR3 region: CAISGPTGGPANTGELFF. DNA for the CDR3: TGTGCCATCAGTGGCCCCACGGGGGGGCCCGCGAACACCGGGGAGCTGTTTTTT.

The chain employs TRBV9 and TRBJ1-2, with 8 bases that match TRBD1. This CDR3 has 13 residues. V was clipped by 3 bases and J by 2 bases; unmatched bases: 0. Germline loops: CDR1 SGDLS, CDR2 YYNGEE. The CDR3 region has the DNA TGTGCCAGCAGCGGGACAGGGAACTATGGCTACACCTTC. This encodes CASSGTGNYGYTF.

The chain combines TRBV6-5 with TRBJ2-7; perhaps TRBD2 as D (6 bases). V was clipped by 2 bases and J by 2 bases, with 13 bases between them. This CDR3 region has 15 residues. Germline CDR1 is MNHEY and CDR2 is SVGAGI. The CDR3 sequence is CASSYGLTPTYEQYF. The DNA of the CDR3 is TGTGCCAGCAGTTACGGACTAACCCCCACCTACGAGCAGTACTTC.

The rearrangement joins TRBV12-3 or TRBV12-4 to TRBJ1-1, with 7 bases fitting TRBD1. V trimming: 6 bases; J trimming: 1 base; junction bases outside the gene matches: 2. The CDR3 totals 13 residues. Here the CDR3 reads CASSRDRNTEAFF. The CDR3, as DNA: TGTGCCAGCAGCCGGGACAGGAACACTGAAGCTTTCTTT.

The chain is built from TRBV6-5 and TRBJ1-2, with 7 nucleotides matching TRBD1. The CDR3 has 13 residues. In germline, CDR1 is MNHEY, CDR2 SVGAGI. V was pared by 2 bases and J by 4 bases, with 1 base of the junction left unmatched. The CDR3 DNA sequence: TGTGCCAGCAGTTACGACAGGGCCTATGGCTACACCTTC. Amino acid sequence: CASSYDRAYGYTF.

The V and J genes are TRBV15 and TRBJ2-5; perhaps TRBD2 as D (6 bases). Trimming pared 0 bases from V and 1 base from J, leaving 12 bases between. The CDR3 totals 16 residues. Germline CDR1 is LNHNV and CDR2 is YYDKDF (reference sequence). The CDR3: CATSRETRGSQETQYF. The CDR3 DNA follows: TGTGCCACCAGCAGAGAGACCCGGGGGTCCCAAGAGACCCAGTACTTC.

V is TRBV27 and J is TRBJ2-1, with TRBD2 matching 10 bases. Germline V gene data show CDR1 as MNHEY and CDR2 as SMNVEV (reference sequence). The CDR3 consists of 19 residues. Trimming at V came to 3 bases and at J to 0 bases, leaving 11 bases not matched to a gene. Here the CDR3 reads CASSFFPSGGPGSYNEQFF. Written as DNA, the CDR3 is TGTGCCAGCAGTTTCTTTCCTAGCGGGGGACCTGGCTCCTACAATGAGCAGTTCTTC.

CDR3 coding DNA: TGTGCCAGCAGCTTGGGTGCCCGGACAGGGCCCTACAATGAGCAGTTCTTC. As protein: CASSLGARTGPYNEQFF. The genes are TRBV5-6 and TRBJ2-1, with 8 nucleotides matching TRBD1. The CDR3 runs 17 residues. V was pared by 0 bases and J by 2 bases, with 7 bases of the junction left unmatched. Per the germline V gene, CDR1 is SGHDT and CDR2 is YYEEEE.

This rearrangement joins TRBV28 to TRBJ2-5; 7 bases fit TRBD2. Looked up from germline, CDR1 is MDHEN and CDR2 is SYDVKM. The CDR3 loop spans 14 amino acids. The V gene end was trimmed by 6 bases and the J gene end by 3 bases; junction bases not matched to a gene: 7. The CDR3 sequence: CASSPGREEETQYF. The DNA for the CDR3 is TGTGCCAGCAGCCCCGGACGGGAGGAAGAGACCCAGTACTTC.

This rearrangement joins TRBV19 to TRBJ2-2; 8 bases are a match to TRBD1. V was clipped by 1 base and J by 4 bases; unmatched bases: 2. CDR3 length: 15 amino acids. Per germline, CDR1 LNHDA and CDR2 SQIVND (reference sequence). The CDR3 spells CASSIVGQGTGELFF. The CDR3 nucleotides read TGTGCCAGTAGTATAGTAGGACAGGGCACCGGGGAGCTGTTTTTT.

The chain combines TRBV3-1 (or the pseudogene TRBV3-2) with TRBJ2-1; D is unclear. Germline V CDR1 and CDR2: LGHDT, YNNKEL (reference sequence). The CDR3 is 13 amino acids. V was clipped by 4 bases and J by 3 bases, with 7 bases between them. DNA for the CDR3: TGTGCCAGCAGCCGGTCTAGCTACAATGAGCAGTTCTTC. It codes for CASSRSSYNEQFF.

V is TRBV7-6 and J is TRBJ1-4; D call uncertain. Germline lookup yields CDR1 SGHVS and CDR2 FNYEAQ. Deletions cut 5 bases from V and 0 bases from J, with 16 bases between. The CDR3 is 17 residues long. CDR3: CASSPISGTTTNEKLFF. The CDR3 DNA reads TGTGCCAGCAGCCCAATTTCCGGTACTACAACTAATGAAAAACTGTTTTTT.

V gene TRBV29-1 combines with J gene TRBJ1-2; D is possibly TRBD1 (5 bases). The CDR3 has 13 residues. The V gene's germline CDR1 is SQVTM and CDR2 ANQGSEA. V lost 3 bases and J lost 4, with 12 bases in between. This CDR3 is CSVDFRESYGYTF. CDR3 nucleotides: TGCAGCGTTGACTTCAGGGAATCCTATGGCTACACCTTC.

The V call is TRBV19, the J call TRBJ2-2; 9 bases are a match to TRBD2. CDR3 length: 16 residues. The V gene's germline CDR1 is LNHDA and CDR2 SQIVND (reference sequence). V was clipped by 5 bases and J by 7 bases; unmatched bases: 11. The CDR3: CASSQAGGAGGGELFF. CDR3 nucleotides: TGTGCCAGTAGTCAAGCGGGGGGCGCAGGGGGCGGGGAGCTGTTTTTT.

The chain employs TRBV2 and TRBJ1-1, with D unclear. From germline, CDR1 is SNHLY and CDR2 FYNNEI. This CDR3 has 16 amino acids. V was shortened by 7 bases and J by 4 bases, with 22 bases between the two germline ends. Here the CDR3 DNA reads TGTGCCAGCATCCCAGGCGGCGGAGGGCGAGGCACTGAAGCTTTCTTT. It encodes CASIPGGGGRGTEAFF.

This chain joins TRBV7-2 and TRBJ2-2; D uncertain. With 7 bases removed from V and 2 bases from J, the gap between germline ends came to 8 bases. The CDR3 is made up of 13 amino acids. In germline, CDR1 is SGHTA, CDR2 FQGNSA. Here the CDR3 reads CASKQPNTGELFF. DNA of the CDR3: TGTGCCAGCAAACAGCCCAACACCGGGGAGCTGTTTTTT. The full variable domain, its missing parts supplied by reference TRBV7-2 and TRBJ2-2, is GAGVSQSPSNKVTEKGKDVELRCDPISGHTALYWYRQSLGQGLEFLIYFQGNSAPDKSGLPSDRFSAERTGGSVSTLTIQRTQQEDSAVYLCASKQPNTGELFFGEGSRLTVL.

This clone was seen a few times. The rearrangement links TRBV10-3 to TRBJ1-2; TRBD1 might be the D (6 bases). Germline V gene lookup returns CDR1 ENHRY and CDR2 SYGVKD. Trimming pared 1 base from V and 4 bases from J, leaving 13 bases between. The CDR3 covers 15 residues. The CDR3 sequence: CAISELGGAGYGYTF. The DNA of the CDR3 is TGTGCCATCAGTGAGTTAGGGGGAGCTGGCTATGGCTACACCTTC.

The chain couples TRBV5-4 to TRBJ1-2; D gene ambiguous. CDR1 is SGHNT and CDR2 is YYREEE in the germline V gene (reference sequence). Trimming removed 4 bases from V and 4 bases from J, with 14 bases in between. The CDR3 extends over 14 amino acids. CDR3 region: CASSGEVQVYGYTF. DNA for the CDR3: TGTGCCAGCAGCGGGGAGGTACAAGTCTATGGCTACACCTTC.

This chain connects TRBV4-1 to TRBJ1-2, with 7 bases lining up with TRBD1. The CDR3 has 14 residues. From germline, CDR1 is MGHRA and CDR2 YSYEKL. V trimming: 2 bases; J trimming: 4 bases; junction bases outside the gene matches: 4. The CDR3 region is CASSQTKGAYGYTF. The DNA of the CDR3 is TGCGCCAGCAGCCAAACAAAGGGGGCCTATGGCTACACCTTC.

This sequence joins TRBV9 and TRBJ2-2, with D maybe TRBD2 (7 bases). CDR1 is SGDLS and CDR2 is YYNGEE in the germline V gene. The CDR3 loop spans 16 amino acids. V was pared by 4 bases and J by 4 bases, with 17 bases between. CDR3 protein: CASSPSGGLGTGELFF. In DNA form, the CDR3 reads TGTGCCAGCAGCCCCTCCGGGGGGCTAGGCACCGGGGAGCTGTTTTTT.

The chain links TRBV5-1 to TRBJ2-1; TRBD2 aligns across 9 bases. Germline V gives CDR1 SGHRS, CDR2 YFSETQ. This CDR3 comprises 16 residues. V shed 2 bases and J 4 bases; nucleotides not matched to a gene: 7. The CDR3 DNA reads as TGCGCCAGCAGCTTCGGAGTAGCGGGGGTGTACAATGAGCAGTTCTTC. Protein: CASSFGVAGVYNEQFF.

This clone was seen a few times. V gene TRBV28 combines with J gene TRBJ2-7, with a possible D match to TRBD1 (5 bases). Germline-derived CDR1 and CDR2 are MDHEN and SYDVKM. The CDR3 consists of 14 residues. Deletions cut 1 base from V and 4 bases from J, with 11 bases between. This chain's CDR3 is CASSLLFHRYEQYF. CDR3 bases: TGTGCCAGCAGTTTATTGTTCCACAGGTACGAGCAGTACTTC.